This T cell receptor beta chain emerged from a study of Ad26.COV2.S vaccination and SARS-CoV-2 variants. Study in general: Ad26.COV2.S was injected intramuscularly once or twice, 56 days apart. Findings and caveats of the study: Breadth, reportedly substantial, characterized the spike-specific CD8+ and CD4+ T cell responses after vaccination. Non-spike TCR breadth was similar in vaccine and placebo recipients.

CDR3 length equals 14 residues. Note on this clone: Its specificity is unknown.

Produced via immunoSEQ multiplex PCR; TCRdb's table is partial and in-frame only. The sample carries some 500,000 clones, approximately 92% recorded once. Described treatment: around 19 received Ad26.COV2.S at low or high dose, single or two shots; roughly five received placebo; per-sample allocation not given. All samples were drawn on day 63, counting from the first vaccine or placebo injection. The sample in question was peripheral blood, obtained in a trial of Ad26.COV2.S vaccine versus placebo. The gene calls are TRBV21-1 and TRBJ2-5. TRBV21-1 is recorded as a pseudogene. This sequence originates from a person between 18 and 60 years old who received the Ad26.COV2.S COVID-19 vaccine or a placebo. The CDR3, as DNA: TGTGCCAGCAGCAAAGCGCTCCGGTCCAGGACCCAGTACTTC. Amino acid sequence: CASSKALRSRTQYF.